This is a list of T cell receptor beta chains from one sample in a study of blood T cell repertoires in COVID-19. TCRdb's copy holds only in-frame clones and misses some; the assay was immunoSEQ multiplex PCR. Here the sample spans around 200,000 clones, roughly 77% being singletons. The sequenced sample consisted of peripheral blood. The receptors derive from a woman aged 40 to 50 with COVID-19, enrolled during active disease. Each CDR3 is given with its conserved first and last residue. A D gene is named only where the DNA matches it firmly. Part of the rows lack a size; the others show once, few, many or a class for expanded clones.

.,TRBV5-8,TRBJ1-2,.,TGTGCCAGCAGCTTGGAGGCGTCGAGGGCGGGCTATGGCTACACCTTC,CASSLEASRAGYGYTF
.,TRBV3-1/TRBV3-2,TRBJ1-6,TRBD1,TGTGCCAGCAGCCAGGCCACAGGGGCCCTCCACTTT,CASSQATGALHF
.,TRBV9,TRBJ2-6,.,TGTGCCAGCAGCGTCGGGGAAGGGAGCGGGGCCAACGTCCTGACTTTC,CASSVGEGSGANVLTF
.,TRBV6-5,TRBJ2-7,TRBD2,TGTGCCAGCAGTTACTATCTAGGGACTACATACTACGAGCAGTACTTC,CASSYYLGTTYYEQYF
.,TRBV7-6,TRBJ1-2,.,TGTGCCAGCAGCTTAGGGACAGAAAGCTATGGCTACACCTTC,CASSLGTESYGYTF
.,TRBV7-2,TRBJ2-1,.,TGTGCCAGCAGCTCTAGGACTGAAAACGGTGAGCAGTTCTTC,CASSSRTENGEQFF
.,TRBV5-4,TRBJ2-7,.,TGTGCCAGCAGTGGTGGGAGTTACGAGCAGTACTTC,CASSGGSYEQYF
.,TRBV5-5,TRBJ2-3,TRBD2,TGTGCCAGCAGCTACTTTAGCGGGGGATTAGATACGCAGTATTTT,CASSYFSGGLDTQYF
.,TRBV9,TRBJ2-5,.,TGTGCCAGCATCGGAGTCGATGTCCAAGAGACCCAGTACTTC,CASIGVDVQETQYF
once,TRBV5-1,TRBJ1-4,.,TGCGCCAGCAGTCCCGACAGGGAAAAACTGTTTTTT,CASSPDREKLFF
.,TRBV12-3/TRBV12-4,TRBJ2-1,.,TGTGCCAGCAGTTTTAAAAATGAGCAGTTCTTC,CASSFKNEQFF
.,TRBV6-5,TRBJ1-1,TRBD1,TGTGCCAGCAGCAACAGGGGTGCTGAAGCTTTCTTT,CASSNRGAEAFF
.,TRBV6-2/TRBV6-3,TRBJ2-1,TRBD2,TGTGCCAGCAGTCAGGGACTAGCGGGAGTGTATGAGCAGTTCTTC,CASSQGLAGVYEQFF
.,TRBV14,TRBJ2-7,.,TGTGCCAGCAGCCAAAGTCCAGGGCCAACCTACGAGCAGTACTTC,CASSQSPGPTYEQYF
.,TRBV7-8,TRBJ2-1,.,TGTGCCAGCTACGGACTCCCCCGCTTCTACAATGAGCAGTTCTTC,CASYGLPRFYNEQFF
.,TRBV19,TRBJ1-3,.,TGTGCCAGTAGTAGACAGGCTTCTGGAAACACCATATATTTT,CASSRQASGNTIYF
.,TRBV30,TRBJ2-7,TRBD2,TGTGCCTGGACTTCACCTGGTGGTAGCGGGGGATACGAGCAGTACTTC,CAWTSPGGSGGYEQYF
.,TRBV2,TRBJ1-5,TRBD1,TGTGCCAGCAGTGGGGAAACAGGGGCTCAGCCCCAGCATTTT,CASSGETGAQPQHF
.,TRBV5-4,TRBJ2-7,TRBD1,TGTGCCAGCAGCTCGACAGGGCCTGAGAACGAGCAGTACTTC,CASSSTGPENEQYF
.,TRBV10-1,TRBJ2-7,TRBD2,TGCGCCAGCAGTGAGGGGGTAGCGGGCGAGCAGTACTTC,CASSEGVAGEQYF
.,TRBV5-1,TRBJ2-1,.,TGCGCCAGCAGCCCTGGACAAACTCCCTACAATGAGCAGTTCTTC,CASSPGQTPYNEQFF
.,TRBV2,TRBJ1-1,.,TGTGCCAGCAGTGAGCAGGGAAACACTGAAGCTTTCTTT,CASSEQGNTEAFF
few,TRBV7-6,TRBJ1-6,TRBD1,TGTGCCAGCAGCTTAGTTGCAGGGGGCGGGTCACCCCTCCACTTT,CASSLVAGGGSPLHF
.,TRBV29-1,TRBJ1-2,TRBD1,TGCAGCGTTCCGGACAGGACGGAAGAGAGCTATGGCTACACCTTC,CSVPDRTEESYGYTF
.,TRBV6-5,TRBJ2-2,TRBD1,TGTGCCAGCAGGAGAGGGGGCACTCCCACCGGGGAGCTGTTTTTT,CASRRGGTPTGELFF
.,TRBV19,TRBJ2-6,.,TGTGCCAGTAGTACCCTTTTCGTCACATCGGGGGCCAACGTCCTGACTTTC,CASSTLFVTSGANVLTF
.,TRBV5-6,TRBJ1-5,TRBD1,TGTGCCAGCAGCACAACAGGGGTGGGAAGCAATCAGCCCCAGCATTTT,CASSTTGVGSNQPQHF
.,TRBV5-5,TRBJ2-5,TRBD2,TGTGCCAGCAGCTTTGGCGGGAGCGGGGAGACCCAGTACTTC,CASSFGGSGETQYF
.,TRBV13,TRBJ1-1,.,TGTGCCAGCAGAGGACAGCAGAACACTGAAGCTTTCTTT,CASRGQQNTEAFF
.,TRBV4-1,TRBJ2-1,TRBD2,TGCGCCAGCAGCCAAGGGGGACTAGCGGGAGTGCGGCACCACAATGAGCAGTTCTTC,CASSQGGLAGVRHHNEQFF
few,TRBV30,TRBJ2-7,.,TGTGCCTGGAGTGTCCACGCGTCCTACGAGCAGTACTTC,CAWSVHASYEQYF
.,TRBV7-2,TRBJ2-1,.,TGTGCCAGCAGCTCGGCCCTTGGAGGAGGCGATGAGCAGTTCTTC,CASSSALGGGDEQFF
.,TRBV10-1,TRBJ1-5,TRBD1,TGCGCCAGCAGCATGGGACAGAATCAGCCCCAGCATTTT,CASSMGQNQPQHF
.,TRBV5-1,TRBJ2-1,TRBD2,TGCGCCAGCAGCTTGAGTAGCGGGAGCCTCAATGAGCAGTTCTTC,CASSLSSGSLNEQFF
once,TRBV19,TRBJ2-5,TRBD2,TGTGCCAGTAGTATAGTAGCGGGGGGGCTGGAGACCCAGTACTTC,CASSIVAGGLETQYF
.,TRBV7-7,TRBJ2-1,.,TGTGCCAGCAGCTTAGGACTCTACAATGAGCAGTTCTTC,CASSLGLYNEQFF
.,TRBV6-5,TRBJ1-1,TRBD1,TGTGCCAGCAGTTGGGGACAGGGGTCCCTTGCTGAAGCTTTCTTT,CASSWGQGSLAEAFF
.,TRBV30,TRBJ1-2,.,TGTGCCTGGCGATTTGGGACACTCCTTGGTGGCTACACCTTC,CAWRFGTLLGGYTF
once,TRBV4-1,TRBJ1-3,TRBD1,TGCGCCAGCAGCCAAGACTCAGGGGGCGGTTTGCTTGGAAACACCATATATTTT,CASSQDSGGGLLGNTIYF
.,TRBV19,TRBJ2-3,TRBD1,TGTGCCAGTAGTAGGGGACAGGAGACAGATACGCAGTATTTT,CASSRGQETDTQYF
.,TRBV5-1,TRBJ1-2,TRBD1,TGCGCCAGCAGCTTGGAGGGGACAGGGGATGGCTACACCTTC,CASSLEGTGDGYTF
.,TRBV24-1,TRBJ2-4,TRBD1,TGTGCCACCGGACAGGGGAACGGAAACATTCAGTACTTC,CATGQGNGNIQYF
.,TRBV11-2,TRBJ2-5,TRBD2,TGTGCCAGCAGCTCAACTAGCGCGGGGTACTTAGAGACCCAGTACTTC,CASSSTSAGYLETQYF
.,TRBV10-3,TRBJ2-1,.,TGTGCCATCAGTGCTCTAGCGAGCCAGGGCAATGAGCAGTTCTTC,CAISALASQGNEQFF
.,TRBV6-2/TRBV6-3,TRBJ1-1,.,TGTGCCAGCAGTTATTTATGGAGGGTCAGTGAAGCTTTCTTT,CASSYLWRVSEAFF